Listed here is a single T cell receptor beta chain. Its specificity is not known. TCRdb's table, derived via immunoSEQ multiplex PCR, lists solely in-frame clones and lacks some. The profile shows about 61,000 clones, around 90% of them singletons. This entry belongs to a study of OX40 agonist ivuxolimab in advanced cancers. About the research overall: Prior anti-PD-1, anti-PD-L1 or anti-CTLA-4 therapy was allowed; 40% had some.

At cycle 4 day 1, cycle 7 day 1, and baseline, blood was sampled. Overall study results and limits: More expanded clones were found, on average, in CD8+ than in CD4+ T cells. The 0.1-3.0 mg/kg partial responders had among the lowest clonal expansion.

Between the trimmed V and J ends, which lost 1 base and 4 bases, there was a span of 14 bases. The CDR3 has 16 residues. CDR1 MNHNS and CDR2 SASEGT come from the germline V gene. The sequencing here drew on CD4+ or CD8+ T cells sorted from blood, taken in a trial of the OX40 agonist ivuxolimab. The chain combines TRBV6-1 with TRBJ2-1; TRBD2 might be the D (6 bases). The receptor was derived from an adult with an advanced solid tumor such as melanoma, head and neck, liver or kidney cancer. CDR3 sequence (DNA): TGTGCCAGCAGTGAAGGGAGGAGACTAGGTTACAATGAGCAGTTCTTC. Residues: CASSEGRRLGYNEQFF.